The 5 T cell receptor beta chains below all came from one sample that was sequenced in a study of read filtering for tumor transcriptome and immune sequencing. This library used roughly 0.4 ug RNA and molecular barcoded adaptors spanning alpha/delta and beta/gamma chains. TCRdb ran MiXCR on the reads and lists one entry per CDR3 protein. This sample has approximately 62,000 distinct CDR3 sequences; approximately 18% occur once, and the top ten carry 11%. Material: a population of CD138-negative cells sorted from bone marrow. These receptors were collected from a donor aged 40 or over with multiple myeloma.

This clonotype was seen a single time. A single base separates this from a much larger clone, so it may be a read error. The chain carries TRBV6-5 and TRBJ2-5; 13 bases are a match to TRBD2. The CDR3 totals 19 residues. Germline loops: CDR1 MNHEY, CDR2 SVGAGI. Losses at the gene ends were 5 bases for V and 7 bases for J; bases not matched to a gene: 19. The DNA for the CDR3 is TGTGCCAGCAGTCCTAAGACCGCCGGGACTAGCGGGGAAAGGGGGACCCAGTACTTC. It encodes CASSPKTAGTSGERGTQYF.

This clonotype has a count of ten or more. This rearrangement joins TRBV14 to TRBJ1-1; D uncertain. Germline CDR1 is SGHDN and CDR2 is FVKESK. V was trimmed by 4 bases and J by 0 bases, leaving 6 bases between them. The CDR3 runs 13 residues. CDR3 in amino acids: CASSLLMNTEAFF. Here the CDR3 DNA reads TGTGCCAGCAGCCTACTCATGAACACTGAAGCTTTCTTT. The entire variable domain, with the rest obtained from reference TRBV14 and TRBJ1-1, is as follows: EAGVTQFPSHSVIEKGQTVTLRCDPISGHDNLYWYRRVMGKEIKFLLHFVKESKQDESGMPNNRFLAERTGGTYSTLKVQPAELEDSGVYFCASSLLMNTEAFFGQGTRLTVV.

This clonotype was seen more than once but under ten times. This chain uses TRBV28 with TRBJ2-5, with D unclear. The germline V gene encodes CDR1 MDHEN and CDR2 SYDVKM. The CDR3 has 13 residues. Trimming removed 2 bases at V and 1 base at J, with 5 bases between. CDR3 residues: CASSLPAQETQYF. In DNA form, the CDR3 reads TGTGCCAGCAGTTTACCGGCCCAAGAGACCCAGTACTTC. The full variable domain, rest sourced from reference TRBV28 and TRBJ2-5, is DVKVTQSSRYLVKRTGEKVFLECVQDMDHENMFWYRQDPGLGLRLIYFSYDVKMKEKGDIPEGYSVSREKKERFSLILESASTNQTSMYLCASSLPAQETQYFGPGTRLLVL.

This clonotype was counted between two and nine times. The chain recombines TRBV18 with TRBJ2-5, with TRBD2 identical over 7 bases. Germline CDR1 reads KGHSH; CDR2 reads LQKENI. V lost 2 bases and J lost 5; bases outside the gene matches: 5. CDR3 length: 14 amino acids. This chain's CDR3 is CASSPVAGEETQYF. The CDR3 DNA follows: TGTGCCAGCTCACCAGTGGCGGGAGAGGAGACCCAGTACTTC.

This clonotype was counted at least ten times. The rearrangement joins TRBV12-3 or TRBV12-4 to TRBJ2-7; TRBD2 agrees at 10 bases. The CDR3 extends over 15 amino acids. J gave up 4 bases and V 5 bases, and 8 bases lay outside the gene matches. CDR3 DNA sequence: TGTGCCAGCAGTCCAGGACTAGCGGCCCTATACGAGCAGTACTTC. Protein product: CASSPGLAALYEQYF.